This T cell receptor beta chain derives from a study of T cell repertoires in cytomegalovirus infection. TCRdb processed the reads anew with MiXCR; each CDR3 protein has one entry. The sample contains 250,000 to 300,000 distinct CDR3 sequences, approximately 15% of which appear only once. Study-level findings and limits: In two of eight donors, the top clonotype was HLA-C-restricted CMV-specific.

This clonotype was counted at least ten times. Antigen: not known. V was trimmed by 2 bases and J by 4 bases, leaving 11 bases between them. The CDR3 totals 14 residues. Germline CDR1 reads SGHDT; CDR2 reads YYEEEE. The chain has TRBV5-6 and TRBJ2-3; D uncertain. The material sequenced was PBMCs. The clonotype comes from a human donor in good health (CMV status not recorded). Some clones in this sample may be carry-over from other donors' samples. The CDR3 DNA is TGTGCCAGCAGCTTTCAAGGTTCGCCAGATACGCAGTATTTT. This encodes CASSFQGSPDTQYF.